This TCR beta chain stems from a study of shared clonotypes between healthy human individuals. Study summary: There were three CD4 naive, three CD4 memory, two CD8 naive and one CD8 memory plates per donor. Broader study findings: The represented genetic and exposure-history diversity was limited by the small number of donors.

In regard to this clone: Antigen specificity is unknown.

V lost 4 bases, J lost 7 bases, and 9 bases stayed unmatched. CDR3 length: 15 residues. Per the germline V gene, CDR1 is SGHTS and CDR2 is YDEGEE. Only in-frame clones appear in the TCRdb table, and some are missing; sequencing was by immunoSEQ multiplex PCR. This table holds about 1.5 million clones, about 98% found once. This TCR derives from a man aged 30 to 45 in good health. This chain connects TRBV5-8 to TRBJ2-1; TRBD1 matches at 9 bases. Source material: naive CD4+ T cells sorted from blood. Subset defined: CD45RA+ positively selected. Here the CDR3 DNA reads TGTGCCAGCAGCCCGACAGGGGGGACCTCGAATGAGCAGTTCTTC. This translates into CASSPTGGTSNEQFF. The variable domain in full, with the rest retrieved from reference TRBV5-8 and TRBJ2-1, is EAGVTQSPTHLIKTRGQQATLRCSPISGHTSVYWYQQALGLGLQFLLWYDEGEERNRGNFPPRFSGRQFPNYSSELNVNALELEDSALYLCASSPTGGTSNEQFFGPGTRLTVL.